These 5 T cell receptor beta chains were sequenced from one sample in a study of cytomegalovirus exposure and HLA in healthy donors. PCR involved 60 Vbeta and 13 Jbeta primers. TCRdb's table, derived via immunoSEQ multiplex PCR, lists solely in-frame clones and lacks some. This table holds approximately 90,000 clones, over 70% found once. Source material: PBMCs. The receptors were gathered from a man aged 40-50 years in good health and CMV-seronegative.

The chain recombines TRBV29-1 with TRBJ2-7; TRBD1 aligns across 7 bases. Trimming at V came to 6 bases and at J to 9 bases, leaving 5 bases not matched to a gene. The germline gives CDR1 SQVTM, CDR2 ANQGSEA. The CDR3 loop spans 10 amino acids. This CDR3 is CSVIQGWQYF. Here the CDR3 DNA reads TGCAGCGTCATACAGGGGTGGCAGTACTTC.

The genes are TRBV7-8 and TRBJ2-7; no definite D call. The V gene's germline CDR1 is SGHVS and CDR2 FQNEAQ. V lost 0 bases to trimming and J lost 0 bases, with 3 bases between them. This CDR3 region has 13 residues. The CDR3 loop reads CASSLAISYEQYF. In DNA form, the CDR3 reads TGTGCCAGCAGCTTAGCCATCTCCTACGAGCAGTACTTC.

The rearrangement links TRBV18 to TRBJ1-4; D possibly corresponds to TRBD1 (5 bases). Trimming shortened V by 8 bases and J by 7 bases, and 11 bases separated the two germline ends. Germline V lookup: CDR1 KGHSH, CDR2 LQKENI. The CDR3 runs to 12 residues. In DNA form, the CDR3 reads TGTGCCAGCACCCCCGGGGGTGAAAAACTGTTTTTT. This gives the protein CASTPGGEKLFF.

The chain recombines TRBV28 with TRBJ1-2; 7 positions match TRBD1. CDR1 is MDHEN, CDR2 SYDVKM, per germline. With V trimmed by 5 bases and J by 3 bases, 15 bases remained unmatched. The CDR3 spans 17 residues. The CDR3: CASSPQGRTGRYYGYTF. CDR3 DNA sequence: TGTGCCAGCAGTCCCCAAGGTCGGACAGGAAGATACTATGGCTACACCTTC.

The V gene is TRBV10-3, the J gene TRBJ1-1; 7 bases align to TRBD1. Germline V gene data show CDR1 as ENHRY and CDR2 as SYGVKD. With 0 bases clipped from V and 7 bases from J, the junction kept 8 bases outside the gene matches. The CDR3 contains 15 residues. CDR3 nucleotide sequence: TGTGCCATCAGTGAGTCCCCGGGACAGCCCTGTGAAGCTTTCTTT. Residues: CAISESPGQPCEAFF.